This TCR beta chain is from a study of cytomegalovirus exposure and HLA in healthy donors. General study points: Trimming of TCR beta V- and J-genes showed a link, identified in a later analysis, to a missense DCLRE1C variant.

Germline lookup yields CDR1 MNHEY and CDR2 SVGAGI. V was trimmed by 6 bases and J by 9 bases, leaving 18 bases between them. The CDR3 sequence is 14 residues long. Primers for the PCR totalled 60 Vbeta and 13 Jbeta. TCRdb's table, derived via immunoSEQ multiplex PCR, lists solely in-frame clones and lacks some. The sample totals approximately 110,000 clones; its top ten clones hold about 0.58%. Comments on this clone: Its antigen is unidentified.

The receptor comes from a man in his fifties or sixties in good health and CMV-seronegative. This chain connects TRBV6-5 to TRBJ2-1; a possible D gene is TRBD1 (6 bases). The source material was PBMCs. Here the CDR3 reads CASRAQGIITEQFF. DNA of the CDR3: TGTGCCAGCAGGGCCCAGGGGATCATTACTGAGCAGTTCTTC.